This entry features one T cell receptor (beta chain) sequence. The repertoire was sequenced with immunoSEQ multiplex PCR; TCRdb's copy has only in-frame clones and lacks some. The data show around 170,000 clones, approximately 86% seen once. The data originate from a study of control samples from healthy donors and cancer patients. Germline values: CDR1 LNHDA, CDR2 SQIVND (reference sequence). This CDR3 is 13 amino acids long. Trimming at V came to 5 bases and at J to 1 base, leaving 0 bases not matched to a gene. The clonotype originates from a woman aged 30 to 39 in good health. Sequenced sample: blood. The chain carries TRBV19 and TRBJ2-5; the match to TRBD2 covers 8 bases. In DNA, the CDR3 is TGTGCCAGTAGTGCGGGGGGCCAAGAGACCCAGTACTTC. Protein sequence: CASSAGGQETQYF. Using reference TRBV19 and TRBJ2-5 for the parts outside the CDR3, the full variable domain is DGGITQSPKYLFRKEGQNVTLSCEQNLNHDAMYWYRQDPGQGLRLIYYSQIVNDFQKGDIAEGYSVSREKKESFPLTVTSAQKNPTAFYLCASSAGGQETQYFGPGTRLLVL.